These T cell receptor beta chains were read from a single sample in a study of beta chain features in type 1 diabetes. Here immunoSEQ multiplex PCR was the method, and the copy in TCRdb shows in-frame clones only, minus some. The table includes about 740,000 clones, about an eighth detected once. The sample consisted of naive CD4+ T cells from blood. The receptors were sampled from a man between 18 and 35 years old with type 1 diabetes. The conserved cysteine and the conserved F or W are not part of the CDR3 here.

TRBV7-9 ASSLGRGNTEAF
TRBV27 ASSLSASGGPDTQY
TRBV28 ATSGSNQPQH
TRBV7-9 ASSLVFGAQGYT
TRBV2 ASSVQYGYT
TRBV7-9 ASSSRDTEAF
TRBV19 ASRDGTSGVYEQY
TRBV28 ATRRGTLNYGYT
TRBV4-1 ASSQGGTRTYEQY
TRBV7-8 ASSPRTYGYT
TRBV2 ASSLERLTDTQY
TRBV29-1 SVQAAMNTEAF
TRBV2 ASSTGTEAF
TRBV6-5 ASSYGYGASPLH
TRBV10-3 AISEGQENSPLH
TRBV9 ASSSGTVSSYNEQF
TRBV28 ASSLIRTEAF
TRBV18 ASSPGRGSSYEQY
TRBV19 ASTPVAGSYEQY
TRBV11-3 ASSSGGSNWDTQY
TRBV5-4 ASSSRTGHEQY
TRBV11-2 ASSPRSYEQY
TRBV28 ASSYGGAQETQY
TRBV6-1 ASSEIGQGFYEQY
TRBV5-1 ASSPGTANEQY
TRBV5-1 ASSFSSGGGTDTQY
TRBV9 ASSVGVTGDEQF
TRBV7-2 ASSLAKLPGTDTQY
TRBV18 ASSPEPGGDYGYT
TRBV5-4 ASSSSDTDRYT
TRBV5-1 ASSLSPDRSSYEQY
TRBV6-5 ASSYSKGRETQY
TRBV29-1 SVTVAETQY